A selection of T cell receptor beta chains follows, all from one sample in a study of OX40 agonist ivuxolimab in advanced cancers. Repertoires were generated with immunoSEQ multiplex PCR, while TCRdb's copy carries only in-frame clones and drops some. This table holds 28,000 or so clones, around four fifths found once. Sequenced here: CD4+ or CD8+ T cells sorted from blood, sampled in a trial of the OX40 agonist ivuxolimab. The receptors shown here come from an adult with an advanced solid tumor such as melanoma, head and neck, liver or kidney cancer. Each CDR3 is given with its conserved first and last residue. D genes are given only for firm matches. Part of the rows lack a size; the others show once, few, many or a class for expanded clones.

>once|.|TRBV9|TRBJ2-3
TGTGCCAGCAGCGTAGAGGGGAGGCCTAGCACAGATACGCAGTATTTT
CASSVEGRPSTDTQYF
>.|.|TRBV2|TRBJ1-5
TGTGCCAGCGAGAGGGACAGCAATCAGCCCCAGCATTTT
CASERDSNQPQHF
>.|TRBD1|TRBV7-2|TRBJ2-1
TGTGCCAGCAGCTCCAGGGGGAATGAGCAGTTCTTC
CASSSRGNEQFF
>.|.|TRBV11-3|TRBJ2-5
TGTGCCAGCAGGGGACCCCTGTGGGGAGAGACCCAGTACTTC
CASRGPLWGETQYF
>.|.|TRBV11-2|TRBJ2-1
TGTGCCAGCGCGCCTAGCGCGAACTACAATGAGCAGTTCTTC
CASAPSANYNEQFF
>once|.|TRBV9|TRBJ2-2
TGTGCCAGCAGCGTAATAGCAACAGGGAGTGAAACCGGGGAGCTGTTTTTT
CASSVIATGSETGELFF
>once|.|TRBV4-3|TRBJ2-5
TGCGCCAGCAGCCCGGGTGGAGAGACCCAGTACTTC
CASSPGGETQYF
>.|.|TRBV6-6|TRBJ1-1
TGTGCCAGCAGCCCGGGGGGGACTGAAGCTTTCTTT
CASSPGGTEAFF
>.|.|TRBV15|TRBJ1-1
TGTGCCACCAGCAGAGTACTAGAGGGCACTGAAGCTTTCTTT
CATSRVLEGTEAFF
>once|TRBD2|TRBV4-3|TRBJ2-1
TGCGCCAGCAGCCAGAGCGGGACCAACAACAATGAGCAGTTCTTC
CASSQSGTNNNEQFF
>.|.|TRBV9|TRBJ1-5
TGTGCCAGCAGCGTGTCTCCCGGGGAGGGGGGAATTATGGAGCCCCAGCATTTT
CASSVSPGEGGIMEPQHF
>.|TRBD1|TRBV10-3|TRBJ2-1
TGTGCCATCAGTGAGACGACAGGGTCCTACAATGAGCAGTTCTTC
CAISETTGSYNEQFF
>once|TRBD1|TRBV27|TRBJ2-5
TGTGCCAGCAGAGGACAGGGAGGAGGAGAGACCCAGTACTTC
CASRGQGGGETQYF
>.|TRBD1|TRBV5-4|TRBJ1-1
TGCGCCAGCACCCGGGACAGTGGGAGAGGTGGCACTGAAGCTTTCTTT
CASTRDSGRGGTEAFF
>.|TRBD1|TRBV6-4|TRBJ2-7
TGTGCCAGCAGTGACCGGGACAGTTTCTACGAGCAGTACTTC
CASSDRDSFYEQYF
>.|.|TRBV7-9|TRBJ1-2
TGTGCCAGCAGCACCCACCCCCCCCCACAGGGATATGGCTACACCTTC
CASSTHPPPQGYGYTF
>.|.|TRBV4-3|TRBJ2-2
TGCGCCAGCAGCCAAGGGGGTCAGGGTGTGATCACCGGGGAGCTGTTTTTT
CASSQGGQGVITGELFF
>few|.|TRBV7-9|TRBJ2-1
TGTGCCAGCAGCCAGCCGAACGACAATGAGCAGTTCTTC
CASSQPNDNEQFF
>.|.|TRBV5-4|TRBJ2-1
TGTGCCAGCAGCTTGGCCGGGTCAAGCACCTACAATGAGCAGTTCTTC
CASSLAGSSTYNEQFF
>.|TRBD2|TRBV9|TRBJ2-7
TGTGCCAGCAGCCCACGGGCGTCGGGGGGTTCCTACGAGCAGTACTTC
CASSPRASGGSYEQYF
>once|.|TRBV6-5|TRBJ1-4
TGTGCCAGCAGAGGAAGCGATGAAAAACTGTTTTTT
CASRGSDEKLFF
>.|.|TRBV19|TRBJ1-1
TGTGCCAGTAGTATAGATCCGGGAGGGATGACTGAAGCTTTCTTT
CASSIDPGGMTEAFF
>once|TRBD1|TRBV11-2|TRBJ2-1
TGTGCCAGCAGCTTATCAACAGGGGCCTACAATGAGCAGTTCTTC
CASSLSTGAYNEQFF
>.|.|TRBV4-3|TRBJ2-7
TGCGCCAGCAGCCAAGATACCGGGGCCTTCGTTTACTTC
CASSQDTGAFVYF
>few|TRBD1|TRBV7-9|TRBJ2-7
TGTGCCAGCAGCTGGACAGGGTACGAGCAGTACTTC
CASSWTGYEQYF
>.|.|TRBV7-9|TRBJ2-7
TGTGCCAGCAGCTTAAGACAGGCCGTCTCCGAGCAGTACTTC
CASSLRQAVSEQYF
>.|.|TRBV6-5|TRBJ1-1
TGTGCCAGTAAAAATGGGGGGCTAGGGCCTGAAGCTTTCTTT
CASKNGGLGPEAFF
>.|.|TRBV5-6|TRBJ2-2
TGTGCCAGCAGCTTGAGCGGCACCGGGGAGCTGTTTTTT
CASSLSGTGELFF
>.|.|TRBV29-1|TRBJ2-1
TGCAGCGTTGAGACGGACACCGCTTACGAGCAGTTCTTC
CSVETDTAYEQFF
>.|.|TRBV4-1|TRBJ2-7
TGCGCCAGCAGCCAAGATCGGGACTTAACCGACGAGCAGTACTTC
CASSQDRDLTDEQYF
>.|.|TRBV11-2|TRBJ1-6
TGTGCCAGCAGTCCGGGGTCCTATAATTCACCCCTCCACTTT
CASSPGSYNSPLHF
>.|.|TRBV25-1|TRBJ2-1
TGTGCCAGCGAGGGCTTTGAGCAGTTCTTC
CASEGFEQFF
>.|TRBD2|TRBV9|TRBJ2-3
TGTGCCAGCAGCGTAGTGGATAGCGGGGGGGATACGCAGTATTTT
CASSVVDSGGDTQYF
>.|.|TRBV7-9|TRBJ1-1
TGTGCCAGCAGCGCGTTGACTGAAGCTTTCTTT
CASSALTEAFF
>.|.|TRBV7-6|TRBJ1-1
TGTGCCAGCAGCTACGGAGGCACTGAAGCTTTCTTT
CASSYGGTEAFF
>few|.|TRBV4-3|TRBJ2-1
TGCGCCAGCAGCCAAGATCGGACAAGCTACAATGAGCAGTTCTTC
CASSQDRTSYNEQFF
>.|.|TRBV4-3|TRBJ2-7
TGCGCCAGCAGCCAAGAACGGGGTCCAGCTTACGAGCAGTACTTC
CASSQERGPAYEQYF
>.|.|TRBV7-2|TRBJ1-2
TGTGCCAGCAGCCCCCGGGGGGGAAACGACTATGGCTACACCTTC
CASSPRGGNDYGYTF
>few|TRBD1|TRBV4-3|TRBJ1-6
TGCGCCAGCAGCCAAGATCCAGTGGGGACAGTCCCCCTCCACTTT
CASSQDPVGTVPLHF
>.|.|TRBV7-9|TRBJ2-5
TGTGCCAGCAGCTTATCGAGGACAGTAGAGACCCAGTACTTC
CASSLSRTVETQYF
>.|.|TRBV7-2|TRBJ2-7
TGTGCCAGCAGCTTAAACCCCTACGAGCAGTACTTC
CASSLNPYEQYF
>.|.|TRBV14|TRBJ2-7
TGTGCCAGCAGCCAAGATAGCAGGTCCTACGAGCAGTACTTC
CASSQDSRSYEQYF
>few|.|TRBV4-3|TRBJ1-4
TGCGCCAGCAGCCATCCAGGGGCCGAAAAACTGTTTTTT
CASSHPGAEKLFF
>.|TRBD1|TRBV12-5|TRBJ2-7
TGTGCTAGTGGTTTCTTGTCCGGACAGGCCCCCTACGAGCAGTACTTC
CASGFLSGQAPYEQYF